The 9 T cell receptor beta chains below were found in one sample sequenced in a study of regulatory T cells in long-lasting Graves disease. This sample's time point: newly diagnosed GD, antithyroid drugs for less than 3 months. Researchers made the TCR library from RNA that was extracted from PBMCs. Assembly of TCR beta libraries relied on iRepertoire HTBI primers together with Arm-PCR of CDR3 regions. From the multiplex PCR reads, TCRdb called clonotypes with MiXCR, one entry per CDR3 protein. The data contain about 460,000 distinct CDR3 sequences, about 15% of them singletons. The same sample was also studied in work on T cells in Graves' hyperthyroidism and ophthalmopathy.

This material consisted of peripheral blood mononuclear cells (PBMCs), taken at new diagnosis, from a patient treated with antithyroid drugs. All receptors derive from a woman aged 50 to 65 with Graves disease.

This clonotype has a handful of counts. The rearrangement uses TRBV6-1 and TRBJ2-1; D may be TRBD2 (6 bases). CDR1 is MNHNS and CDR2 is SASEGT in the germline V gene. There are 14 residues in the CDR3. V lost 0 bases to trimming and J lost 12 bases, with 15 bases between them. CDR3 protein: CASSEATRAGGQFF. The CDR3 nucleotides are TGTGCCAGCAGTGAAGCGACTAGGGCGGGCGGGCAGTTCTTC.

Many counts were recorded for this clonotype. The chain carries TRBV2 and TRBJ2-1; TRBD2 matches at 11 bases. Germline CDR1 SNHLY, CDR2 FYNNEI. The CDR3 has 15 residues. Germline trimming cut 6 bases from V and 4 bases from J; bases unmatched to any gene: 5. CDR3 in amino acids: CASRGTSGGYNEQFF. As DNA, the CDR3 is TGTGCCAGCAGGGGAACTAGCGGGGGATACAATGAGCAGTTCTTC.

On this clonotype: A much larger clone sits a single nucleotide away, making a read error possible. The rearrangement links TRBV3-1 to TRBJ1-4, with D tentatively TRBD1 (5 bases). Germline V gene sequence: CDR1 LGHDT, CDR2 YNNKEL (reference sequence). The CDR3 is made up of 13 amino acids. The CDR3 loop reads CASSRDRNGKLFF. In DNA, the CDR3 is TGTGCCAGCAGCCGAGACAGAAATGGAAAACTGTTTTTT.

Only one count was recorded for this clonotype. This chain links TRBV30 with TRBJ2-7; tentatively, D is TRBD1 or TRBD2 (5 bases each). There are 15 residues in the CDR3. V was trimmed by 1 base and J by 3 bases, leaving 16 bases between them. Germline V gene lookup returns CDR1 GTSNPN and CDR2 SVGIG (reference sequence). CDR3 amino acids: CAWSAPGTTFYEQYF. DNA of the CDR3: TGTGCCTGGAGTGCCCCCGGGACCACCTTCTACGAGCAGTACTTC.

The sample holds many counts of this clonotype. The CDR3 loop is CATGGQTGAITNEQFF. The CDR3 coding sequence is TGTGCCACTGGGGGCCAGACAGGGGCGATTACTAATGAGCAGTTCTTC. This chain connects TRBV2 to TRBJ2-1, with 8 bases matching TRBD1. The trim removed 10 bases at V and 7 bases at J, leaving 18 bases unmatched. CDR1 SNHLY and CDR2 FYNNEI come from the germline V gene. The CDR3 loop spans 16 amino acids.

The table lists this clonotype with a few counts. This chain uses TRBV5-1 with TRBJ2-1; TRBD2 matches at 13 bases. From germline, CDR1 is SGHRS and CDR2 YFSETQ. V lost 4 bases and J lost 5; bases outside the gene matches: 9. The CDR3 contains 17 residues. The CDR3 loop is CASSRLGLAGLDNEQFF. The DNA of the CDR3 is TGCGCCAGCAGCCGTCTGGGACTAGCGGGGCTAGACAATGAGCAGTTCTTC.

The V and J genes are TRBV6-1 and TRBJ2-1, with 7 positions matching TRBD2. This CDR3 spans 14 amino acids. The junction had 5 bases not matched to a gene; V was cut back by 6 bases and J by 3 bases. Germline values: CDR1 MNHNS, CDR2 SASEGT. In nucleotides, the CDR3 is TGTGCCAGCAGACTGGGCGGGGGCTACAATGAGCAGTTCTTC. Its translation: CASRLGGGYNEQFF.

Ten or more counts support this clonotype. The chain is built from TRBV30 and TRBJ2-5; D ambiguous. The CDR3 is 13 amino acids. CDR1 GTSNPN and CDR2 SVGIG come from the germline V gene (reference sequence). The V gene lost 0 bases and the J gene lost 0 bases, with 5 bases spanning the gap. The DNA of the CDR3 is TGTGCCTGGAGTGTGGCAGACCAAGAGACCCAGTACTTC. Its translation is CAWSVADQETQYF.

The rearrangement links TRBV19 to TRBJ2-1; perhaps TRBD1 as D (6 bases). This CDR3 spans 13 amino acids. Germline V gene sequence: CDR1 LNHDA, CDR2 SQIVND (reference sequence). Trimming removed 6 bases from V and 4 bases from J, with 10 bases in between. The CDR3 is CASRSGHYNEQFF. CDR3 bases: TGTGCCAGTAGGTCGGGACATTACAATGAGCAGTTCTTC. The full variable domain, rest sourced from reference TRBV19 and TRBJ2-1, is DGGITQSPKYLFRKEGQNVTLSCEQNLNHDAMYWYRQDPGQGLRLIYYSQIVNDFQKGDIAEGYSVSREKKESFPLTVTSAQKNPTAFYLCASRSGHYNEQFFGPGTRLTVL.